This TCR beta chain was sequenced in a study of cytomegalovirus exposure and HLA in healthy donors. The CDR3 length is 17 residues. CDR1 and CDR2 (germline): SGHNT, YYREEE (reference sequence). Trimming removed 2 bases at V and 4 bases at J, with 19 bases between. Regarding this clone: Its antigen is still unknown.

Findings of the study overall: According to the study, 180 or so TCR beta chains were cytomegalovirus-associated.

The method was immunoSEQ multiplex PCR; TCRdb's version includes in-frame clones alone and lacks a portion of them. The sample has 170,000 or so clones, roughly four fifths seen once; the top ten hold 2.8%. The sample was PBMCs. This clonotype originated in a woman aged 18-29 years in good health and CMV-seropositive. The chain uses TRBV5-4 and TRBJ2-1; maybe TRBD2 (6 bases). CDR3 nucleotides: TGTGCCAGCAGCTTACAAAAACAACTGCGGGGTTACAATGAGCAGTTCTTC. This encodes CASSLQKQLRGYNEQFF.